This record covers a single T cell receptor (beta chain). The sample comes from a study of cytomegalovirus exposure and HLA in healthy donors. Background on the study: Around 81% of 350 to 400 genotyped donors fell in the Caucasian-associated ancestry cluster.

The CDR3 runs to 14 residues. Germline V CDR1 and CDR2: MGHDK, SYGVNS. V was cut by 2 bases and J by 8 bases, with 12 bases left in between. Primers for the PCR totalled 60 Vbeta and 13 Jbeta. Produced via immunoSEQ multiplex PCR; TCRdb's table is partial and in-frame only. With under 200,000 clones in the sample, the ten largest clones hold approximately 0.82%. The sequenced sample consisted of PBMCs. The chain recombines TRBV25-1 with TRBJ1-4, with TRBD1 as a possible D gene (5 bases). The clonotype was recovered from a woman between 18 and 29 years old in good health and CMV-seropositive. In nucleotides, the CDR3 is TGTGCCAGCAGTGAAGCGGGGGAGTGGGAAAAACTGTTTTTT. This gives the protein CASSEAGEWEKLFF.